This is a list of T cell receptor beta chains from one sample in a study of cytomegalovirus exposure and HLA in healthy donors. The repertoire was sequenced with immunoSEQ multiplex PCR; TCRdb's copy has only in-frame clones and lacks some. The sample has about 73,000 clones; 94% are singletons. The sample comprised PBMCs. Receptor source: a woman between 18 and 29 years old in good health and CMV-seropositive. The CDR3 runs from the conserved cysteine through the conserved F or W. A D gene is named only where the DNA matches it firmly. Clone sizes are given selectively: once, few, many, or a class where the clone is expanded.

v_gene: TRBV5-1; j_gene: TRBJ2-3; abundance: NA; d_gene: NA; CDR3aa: CASSLQLAEDTQYF; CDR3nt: TGCGCCAGCAGCTTACAACTAGCTGAGGATACGCAGTATTTT
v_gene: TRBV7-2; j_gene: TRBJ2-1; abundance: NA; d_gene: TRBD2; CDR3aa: CASSLGSGRANEQFF; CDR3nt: TGTGCCAGCAGCTTAGGTAGCGGGAGGGCTAATGAGCAGTTCTTC
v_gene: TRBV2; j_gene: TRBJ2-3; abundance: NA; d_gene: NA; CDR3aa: CAREPRTTDTQYF; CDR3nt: TGTGCCAGGGAGCCCCGCACCACAGATACGCAGTATTTT
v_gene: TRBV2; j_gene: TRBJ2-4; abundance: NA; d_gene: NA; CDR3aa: CASRRREAKNIQYF; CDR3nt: TGTGCCAGCAGGAGGAGGGAGGCCAAAAACATTCAGTACTTC
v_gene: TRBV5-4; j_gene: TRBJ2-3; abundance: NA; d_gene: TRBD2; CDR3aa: CASSSTSGSADTQYF; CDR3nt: TGTGCCAGCAGCTCGACTAGCGGGAGCGCAGATACGCAGTATTTT
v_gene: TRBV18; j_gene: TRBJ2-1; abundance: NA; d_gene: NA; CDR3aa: CASSPVGGFRNEQFF; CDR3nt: TGTGCCAGCTCACCGGTGGGGGGTTTTCGGAATGAGCAGTTCTTC
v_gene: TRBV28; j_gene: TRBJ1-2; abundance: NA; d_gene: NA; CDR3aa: CASSSIDLNYGYTF; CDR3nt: TGTGCCAGCAGTTCGATCGATCTAAACTATGGCTACACCTTC
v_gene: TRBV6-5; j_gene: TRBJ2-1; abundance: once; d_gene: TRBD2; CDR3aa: CAVHPSGRGYEQFF; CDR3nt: TGTGCCGTCCACCCTAGCGGGAGAGGATATGAGCAGTTCTTC
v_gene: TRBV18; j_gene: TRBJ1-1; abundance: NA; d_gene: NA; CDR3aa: CASSSTGPGTEAFF; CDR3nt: TGTGCCAGCTCATCTACAGGGCCTGGTACTGAAGCTTTCTTT
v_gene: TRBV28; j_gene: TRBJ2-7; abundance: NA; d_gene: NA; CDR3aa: CASSSGGYEQYF; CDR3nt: TGTGCCAGCAGTTCCGGGGGCTACGAGCAGTACTTC
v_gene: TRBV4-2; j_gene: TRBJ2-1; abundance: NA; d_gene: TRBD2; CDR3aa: CASSQVSGLAGGRRHGEQFF; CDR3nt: TGTGCCAGCAGCCAAGTAAGCGGACTAGCGGGAGGACGTCGCCACGGTGAGCAGTTCTTC
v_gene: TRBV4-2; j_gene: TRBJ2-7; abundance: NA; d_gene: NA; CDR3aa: CASSQSGQNPYEQYF; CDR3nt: TGTGCCAGCAGCCAAAGCGGGCAAAACCCCTACGAGCAGTACTTC
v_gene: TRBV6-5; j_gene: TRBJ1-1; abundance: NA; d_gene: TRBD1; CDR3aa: CASSYSTGQGLTEAFF; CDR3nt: TGTGCCAGCAGTTACTCGACGGGACAGGGTCTCACTGAAGCTTTCTTT
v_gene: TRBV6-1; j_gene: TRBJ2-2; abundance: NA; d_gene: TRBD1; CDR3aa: CASSGQDRVGTGELFF; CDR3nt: TGTGCCAGCAGTGGTCAAGACAGGGTGGGCACCGGGGAGCTGTTTTTT
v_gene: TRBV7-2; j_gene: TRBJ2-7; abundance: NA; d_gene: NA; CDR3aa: CASSFYRTPNEQYF; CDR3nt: TGTGCCAGCAGCTTCTACAGGACGCCCAACGAGCAGTACTTC
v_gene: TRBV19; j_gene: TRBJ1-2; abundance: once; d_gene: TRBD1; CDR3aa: CASSPTGVNYGYTF; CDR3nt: TGTGCCAGTAGCCCTACAGGGGTTAACTATGGCTACACCTTC
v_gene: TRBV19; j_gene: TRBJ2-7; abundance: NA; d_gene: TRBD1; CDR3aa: CASSIVWDRGTYEQYF; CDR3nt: TGTGCCAGTAGTATAGTATGGGACAGGGGTACCTACGAGCAGTACTTC
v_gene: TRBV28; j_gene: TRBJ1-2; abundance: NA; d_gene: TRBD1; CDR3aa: CASSLAPPGQGANGYTF; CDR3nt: TGTGCCAGCAGTTTAGCTCCTCCGGGACAGGGGGCGAATGGCTACACCTTC
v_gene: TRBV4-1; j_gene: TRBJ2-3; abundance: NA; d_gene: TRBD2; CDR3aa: CASSQGRRGATDTQYF; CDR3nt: TGCGCCAGCAGCCAAGGCAGGCGGGGGGCCACAGATACGCAGTATTTT
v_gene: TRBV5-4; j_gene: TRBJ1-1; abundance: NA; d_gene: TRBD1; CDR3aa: CASSYDRGLNTEAFF; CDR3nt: TGTGCCAGCAGCTATGACAGGGGCCTGAACACTGAAGCTTTCTTT
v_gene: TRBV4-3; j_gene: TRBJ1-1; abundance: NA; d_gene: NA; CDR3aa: CASSRFNSMNTEAFF; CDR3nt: TGCGCCAGCAGCCGTTTCAACTCAATGAACACTGAAGCTTTCTTT
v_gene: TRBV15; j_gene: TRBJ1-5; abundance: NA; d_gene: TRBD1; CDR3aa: CATSPNRGNQPQHF; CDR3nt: TGTGCCACCAGCCCAAACAGGGGTAATCAGCCCCAGCATTTT
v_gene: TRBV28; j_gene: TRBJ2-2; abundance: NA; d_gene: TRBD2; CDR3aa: CASSLRRTSGKVERAGELFF; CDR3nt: TGTGCCAGCAGTTTAAGGAGGACTAGCGGGAAAGTAGAGCGCGCCGGGGAGCTGTTTTTT
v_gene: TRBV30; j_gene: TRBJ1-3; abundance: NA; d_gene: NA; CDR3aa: CARTLRRQTYSGNTIYF; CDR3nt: TGTGCCCGGACTCTTCGTCGGCAGACATACAGTGGAAACACCATATATTTT
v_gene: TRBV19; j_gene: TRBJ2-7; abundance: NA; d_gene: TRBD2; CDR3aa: CASSIRAGGIYEQYF; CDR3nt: TGTGCCAGTAGTATTAGAGCGGGAGGGATCTACGAGCAGTACTTC
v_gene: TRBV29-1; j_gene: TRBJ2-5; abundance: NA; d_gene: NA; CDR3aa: CSVDHRVLETQYF; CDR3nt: TGCAGCGTTGATCACAGGGTCCTAGAGACCCAGTACTTC
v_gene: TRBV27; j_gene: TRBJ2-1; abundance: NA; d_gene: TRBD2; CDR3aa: CASSLPGTSGNYNEQFF; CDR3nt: TGTGCCAGCAGTTTACCCGGGACTAGCGGGAACTACAATGAGCAGTTCTTC
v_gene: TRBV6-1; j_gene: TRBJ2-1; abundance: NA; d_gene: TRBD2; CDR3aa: CASSALPSGRGGHHEQFF; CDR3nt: TGTGCCAGCAGTGCTCTTCCCTCGGGGCGGGGGGGCCACCATGAGCAGTTCTTC
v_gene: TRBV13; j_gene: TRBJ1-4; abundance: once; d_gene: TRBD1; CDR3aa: CASSEKQGASEKLFF; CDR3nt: TGTGCCAGCAGCGAAAAACAGGGGGCAAGTGAAAAACTGTTTTTT
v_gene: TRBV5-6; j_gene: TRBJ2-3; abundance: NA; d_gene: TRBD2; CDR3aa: CASHGGADTQYF; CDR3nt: TGTGCCAGCCACGGGGGGGCAGATACGCAGTATTTT
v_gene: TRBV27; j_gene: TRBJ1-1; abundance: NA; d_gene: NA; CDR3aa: CASAPGGMNTEAFF; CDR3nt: TGTGCCAGCGCGCCCGGAGGAATGAACACTGAAGCTTTCTTT
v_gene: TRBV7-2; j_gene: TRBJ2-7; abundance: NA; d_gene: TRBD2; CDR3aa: CASTGLAGSEQYF; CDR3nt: TGTGCCAGCACCGGACTAGCGGGGAGCGAGCAGTACTTC
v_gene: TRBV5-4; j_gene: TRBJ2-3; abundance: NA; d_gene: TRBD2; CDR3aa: CASSLPLAGVVTDTQYF; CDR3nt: TGTGCCAGCAGCTTGCCCCTAGCGGGAGTTGTCACAGATACGCAGTATTTT
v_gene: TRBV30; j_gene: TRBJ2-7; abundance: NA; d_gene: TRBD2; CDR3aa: CAWSVWTSGNSYEQYF; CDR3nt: TGTGCCTGGAGTGTTTGGACTAGCGGAAACTCCTACGAGCAGTACTTC
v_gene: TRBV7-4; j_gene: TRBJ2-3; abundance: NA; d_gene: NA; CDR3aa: CASSLGRAGGTDTQYF; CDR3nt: TGTGCCAGCAGCTTAGGGCGTGCAGGGGGCACAGATACGCAGTATTTT
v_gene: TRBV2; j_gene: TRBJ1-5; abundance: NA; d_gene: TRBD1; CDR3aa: CASRREQGGNQPQHF; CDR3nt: TGTGCCAGCAGACGGGAGCAGGGGGGAAATCAGCCCCAGCATTTT
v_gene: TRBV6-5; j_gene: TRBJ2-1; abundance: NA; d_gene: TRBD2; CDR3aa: CASSYLRLAANNEQFF; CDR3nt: TGTGCCAGCAGTTACCTTCGACTAGCGGCAAACAATGAGCAGTTCTTC
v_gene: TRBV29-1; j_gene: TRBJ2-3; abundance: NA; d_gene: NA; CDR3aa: CSVERQGRTDTQYF; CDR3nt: TGCAGCGTTGAACGGCAGGGTAGGACAGATACGCAGTATTTT
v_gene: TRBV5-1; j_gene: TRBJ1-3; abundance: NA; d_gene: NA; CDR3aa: CASRVTGSGNTIYF; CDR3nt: TGCGCCAGCAGGGTGACAGGCTCTGGAAACACCATATATTTT